Presented here are 4 T cell receptor beta chains from one specimen sequenced in a study of shared T cell receptors in the human thymus. Using immunoSEQ multiplex PCR, the repertoire was profiled, and TCRdb retains in-frame clones only, with some absent. Of about 660,000 clones in the sample, 88% are singletons; the top ten hold approximately 0.01%. These data were likewise used in another study, on human thymus T cells.

The specimen was thymocytes. The receptors were sampled from a boy less than two years old with a congenital heart defect.

V is TRBV30 and J is TRBJ2-1; D possibly corresponds to TRBD2 (6 bases). Germline lookup yields CDR1 GTSNPN and CDR2 SVGIG (reference sequence). Trimming cost V 2 bases and J 7 bases, with 15 bases left between them. This CDR3 region has 14 residues. CDR3 residues: CAWSLVRESNEQFF. The CDR3 DNA is TGTGCCTGGAGTCTTGTTCGGGAGAGTAATGAGCAGTTCTTC. Supplemented by reference TRBV30 and TRBJ2-1, the full variable domain reads SQTIHQWPATLVQPVGSPLSLECTVEGTSNPNLYWYRQAAGRGLQLLFYSVGIGQISSEVPQNLSASRPQDRQFILSSKKLLLSDSGFYLCAWSLVRESNEQFFGPGTRLTVL.

This rearrangement joins TRBV7-2 to TRBJ2-7; 11 nucleotides line up with TRBD2. V dropped 3 bases and J dropped 4; count of bases not matched to a gene: 5. The CDR3 extends over 15 amino acids. Germline CDR1 reads SGHTA; CDR2 reads FQGNSA. This chain's CDR3 is CASSLRLAGQYEQYF. In DNA form, the CDR3 reads TGTGCCAGCAGCTTGCGACTAGCGGGACAATACGAGCAGTACTTC.

Remarks on this clone: This same CDR3 is encoded by further DNA sequences in the sample. Here the CDR3 reads CASSPSGSSYEQYF. The CDR3 coding sequence is TGTGCCAGCAGTCCTAGCGGGAGCTCCTACGAGCAGTACTTC. This chain connects TRBV28 to TRBJ2-7; TRBD2 agrees at 10 bases. Germline-derived CDR1 and CDR2 are MDHEN and SYDVKM. The CDR3 covers 14 residues. Trimming cost V 5 bases and J 0 bases; bases outside gene matches: 1. Full variable domain (missing parts from reference TRBV28 and TRBJ2-7): DVKVTQSSRYLVKRTGEKVFLECVQDMDHENMFWYRQDPGLGLRLIYFSYDVKMKEKGDIPEGYSVSREKKERFSLILESASTNQTSMYLCASSPSGSSYEQYFGPGTRLTVT.

Only a few counts were recorded for this clone. J is TRBJ2-7 and V is TRBV4-2; 7 bases agree with TRBD1. The CDR3 is 15 residues long. Germline V gene data show CDR1 as LGHNA and CDR2 as YNFKEQ. V lost 0 bases, J lost 2 bases, and 4 bases stayed unmatched. CDR3 bases: TGTGCCAGCAGCCAAGATTGGACAGGCCCCTACGAGCAGTACTTC. It is translated as CASSQDWTGPYEQYF.